This T cell receptor beta chain was profiled in a study of PD-1 blockade in mismatch repair-deficient tumors. About the research overall: All were previously treated, progressing patients with 11 to 13 mismatch repair-deficient cancer types. Whole-study findings and limits: Tumor-resident clones, often absent from pretreatment blood, expanded after pembrolizumab and then contracted.

Germline V gives CDR1 MNHEY, CDR2 SVGAGI. Trimming cost V 5 bases and J 4 bases; bases outside gene matches: 9. This CDR3 comprises 15 residues. Mismatch repair deficiency was confirmed in all patients, by PCR or immunohistochemistry. The TCR-sequenced patients were a few responders to pembrolizumab. Concerning this clone: The target antigen is unknown.

Profiling relied on immunoSEQ multiplex PCR, and the TCRdb table lists in-frame clones only, not all of them. The table shows 15,000 or so clones, with approximately 82% occurring only once. This TCR came from an adult with mismatch repair-deficient cancer. This sample comprised PBMCs, obtained approximately 15 weeks after starting pembrolizumab. This rearrangement joins TRBV6-5 to TRBJ2-5; 8 positions match TRBD2. The CDR3 DNA reads TGTGCCAGCAGTCCCCGGGGGGGGCGCGTAGAGACCCAGTACTTC. The encoded protein is CASSPRGGRVETQYF.